A single sample is the source of the 24 T cell receptor beta chains below, sequenced in a study of CD8 T cells in Susac syndrome. Random hexamers were used to reverse transcribe the RNA input (roughly 0.5 to 1 ug). MiXCR, run by TCRdb on the immunoSEQ multiplex PCR reads, gives a single entry per CDR3 protein. This sample has some 130,000 distinct CDR3 sequences, with approximately 95% found just once. The sample consisted of CD8+ T cells from PBMCs. The receptor source for this set is a human donor with Susac syndrome.

The chain uses TRBV11-3 and TRBJ2-7; maybe TRBD2 (6 bases). This CDR3 contains 13 residues. V gave up 1 base and J gave up 5 bases, with 9 bases separating them. Germline-derived CDR1 and CDR2 are SGHNT and YENEEA. The CDR3 protein is CASSLAGANEQYF. In nucleotides, the CDR3 is TGTGCCAGCAGCTTAGCGGGAGCGAACGAGCAGTACTTC. The variable domain in full, with the rest retrieved from reference TRBV11-3 and TRBJ2-7, is EAGVVQSPRYKIIEKKQPVAFWCNPISGHNTLYWYLQNLGQGPELLIRYENEEAVDDSQLPKDRFSAERLKGVDSTLKIQPAELGDSAVYLCASSLAGANEQYFGPGTRLTVT.

This chain connects TRBV19 to TRBJ1-1; D might be TRBD1 (5 bases). This CDR3 region has 15 residues. V lost 3 bases and J lost 1, with 12 bases in between. CDR1 is LNHDA and CDR2 is SQIVND in the germline V gene (reference sequence). As DNA, the CDR3 is TGTGCCAGTAGTATCCGGGGGTTCGAGAACACTGAAGCTTTCTTT. Protein: CASSIRGFENTEAFF.

The V call is TRBV7-9, the J call TRBJ2-3, with TRBD2 identical over 13 bases. The germline gives CDR1 SEHNR, CDR2 FQNEAQ (reference sequence). V was pared by 5 bases and J by 3 bases, with 8 bases of the junction left unmatched. This CDR3 is built from 17 residues. The CDR3 region has the DNA TGTGCCAGCAGCCCTTTAGGACTAGCGGGAGTTACAGATACGCAGTATTTT. Translating gives CASSPLGLAGVTDTQYF.

As concerns this clonotype: One end of the junction fails to match germline, which may point to a read error. The J gene is TRBJ2-2, the V gene TRBV20-1, with 14 bases aligning to TRBD2. Per the germline V gene, CDR1 is DFQATT and CDR2 is SNEGSKA (reference sequence). The CDR3 runs to 16 residues. The CDR3: CSAKGLAGAKTGELFF. CDR3 nucleotides: TGCAGTGCTAAGGGACTAGCGGGAGCGAAAACCGGGGAGCTGTTTTTT.

The chain has TRBV20-1 and TRBJ2-1; a weak D match, TRBD2 (6 bases). Germline assignment: CDR1 DFQATT and CDR2 SNEGSKA (reference sequence). This CDR3 comprises 14 residues. Trimming pared 1 base from V and 12 bases from J, leaving 19 bases between. In nucleotides, the CDR3 is TGCAGTGCTAGAGTGGCTAGCGACTCCTCCCGGCAGTTCTTC. Protein: CSARVASDSSRQFF.

The V call is TRBV27, the J call TRBJ1-2; the D gene is possibly TRBD1 (6 bases). V lost 0 bases and J 3 bases, leaving 11 bases between the germline ends. The CDR3 extends over 15 amino acids. Germline-derived CDR1 and CDR2 are MNHEY and SMNVEV (reference sequence). The chain's CDR3 is CASSLSGHGDYGYTF. As DNA, the CDR3 is TGTGCCAGCAGTTTATCGGGACACGGTGACTATGGCTACACCTTC.

CDR3 sequence reads: CASGPTGGQPQHF. CDR3 sequence (DNA): TGTGCCAGCGGACCGACAGGGGGCCAGCCCCAGCATTTT. The chain recombines TRBV27 with TRBJ1-5; 10 nucleotides agree with TRBD1. V shed 8 bases and J 7 bases; nucleotides not matched to a gene: 5. The germline V gene encodes CDR1 MNHEY and CDR2 SMNVEV (reference sequence). This CDR3 is built from 13 residues.

The chain combines TRBV5-1 with TRBJ2-7; D is undetermined. The CDR3 is made up of 14 amino acids. Germline assignment: CDR1 SGHRS and CDR2 YFSETQ. Between the trimmed V and J ends, which lost 3 bases and 2 bases, there was a span of 12 bases. The CDR3 is CASSSEVRPYEQYF. As DNA, the CDR3 is TGCGCCAGCAGCTCCGAGGTTCGGCCCTACGAGCAGTACTTC.

The V call is TRBV29-1, the J call TRBJ2-3, with 9 bases lining up with TRBD2. The germline V gene encodes CDR1 SQVTM and CDR2 ANQGSEA. J gave up 0 bases and V 3 bases, and 1 base lay outside the gene matches. The CDR3 covers 14 residues. DNA for the CDR3: TGCAGCGTTGACCTAGCGGGGAGCACAGATACGCAGTATTTT. Protein product: CSVDLAGSTDTQYF.

CDR3 region: CASSIGADEQYF. The CDR3 DNA follows: TGTGCCAGTAGTATAGGGGCCGACGAGCAGTACTTC. The rearrangement joins TRBV19 to TRBJ2-7; D is uncertain. Trimming pared 1 base from V and 5 bases from J, leaving 6 bases between. The CDR3 totals 12 residues. The germline V gene has CDR1 LNHDA and CDR2 SQIVND (reference sequence).

The CDR3 protein is CASSPGQAQETQYF. CDR3 sequence (DNA): TGTGCCAGCAGCCCGGGACAGGCCCAAGAGACCCAGTACTTC. V is TRBV13 and J is TRBJ2-5; TRBD1 aligns across 8 bases. With V trimmed by 5 bases and J by 1 base, 3 bases remained unmatched. The germline V gene has CDR1 PRHDT and CDR2 FYEKMQ (reference sequence). This CDR3 is built from 14 residues.

This clonotype was seen once. This rearrangement joins TRBV20-1 to TRBJ2-3; 7 bases fit TRBD2. The junction had 14 bases not matched to a gene; V was cut back by 2 bases and J by 6 bases. The CDR3 runs to 16 residues. The germline gives CDR1 DFQATT, CDR2 SNEGSKA (reference sequence). The CDR3 loop is CSARTRAGDQVDTQYF. The DNA for the CDR3 is TGCAGTGCTAGAACACGCGCGGGAGACCAGGTGGATACGCAGTATTTT.

This chain connects TRBV6-1 to TRBJ2-2; unclear D gene. Deletions cut 5 bases from V and 0 bases from J, with 13 bases between. Germline V gene lookup returns CDR1 MNHNS and CDR2 SASEGT. The CDR3 is 16 residues long. DNA for the CDR3: TGTGCCAGCAGTCCTTTCCCCCAGGCGAACACCGGGGAGCTGTTTTTT. Its translation is CASSPFPQANTGELFF.

The chain combines TRBV5-6 with TRBJ2-2; TRBD2 might be the D (6 bases). Between the trimmed V and J ends, which lost 3 bases and 7 bases, there was a span of 10 bases. The CDR3 loop spans 13 amino acids. Germline CDR1 and CDR2: SGHDT and YYEEEE. The CDR3 nucleotides are TGTGCCAGCAGCTGGGGGGTGAGCGGGGAGCTGTTTTTT. Encoded protein: CASSWGVSGELFF.

Concerning this clonotype itself: The junction departs from the called germline gene at one end, perhaps through a read error. V gene TRBV19 combines with J gene TRBJ2-7; 10 bases fit TRBD2. Germline lookup yields CDR1 LNHDA and CDR2 SQIVND (reference sequence). The CDR3 length is 11 residues. CDR3 in amino acids: CACSGRNEQYF. For the CDR3, the DNA is TGTGCCTGTAGCGGGAGGAACGAGCAGTACTTC. Variable domain in full (rest from reference TRBV19 and TRBJ2-7): DGGITQSPKYLFRKEGQNVTLSCEQNLNHDAMYWYRQDPGQGLRLIYYSQIVNDFQKGDIAEGYSVSREKKESFPLTVTSAQKNPTAFYLCACSGRNEQYFGPGTRLTVT.

V and J are TRBV5-1 and TRBJ1-4, with no clear D. This CDR3 has 16 amino acids. The germline V gene has CDR1 SGHRS and CDR2 YFSETQ. V gave up 5 bases and J gave up 3 bases, with 17 bases separating them. The DNA of the CDR3 is TGCGCCAGCAGTTTTAGGAGGATGCGTGCTAATGAAAAACTGTTTTTT. Translation: CASSFRRMRANEKLFF.

This chain uses TRBV7-2 with TRBJ2-3; D call uncertain. Germline V gives CDR1 SGHTA, CDR2 FQGNSA. The V and J ends lost 5 bases and 4 bases respectively, with 13 bases between them. The CDR3 covers 14 residues. CDR3 DNA: TGTGCCAGCAGCCCGGTCGGTTTTTCAGATACGCAGTATTTT. Protein product: CASSPVGFSDTQYF.

V is TRBV27 and J is TRBJ2-1; 8 nucleotides match TRBD2. Germline assignment: CDR1 MNHEY and CDR2 SMNVEV (reference sequence). The J segment lost 0 bases and the V segment lost 4 bases, leaving 11 bases of the junction unmatched. The CDR3 extends over 18 amino acids. CDR3: CASSSVEGLASSYNEQFF. In DNA, the CDR3 is TGTGCCAGCAGTTCGGTAGAAGGACTAGCCTCCTCCTACAATGAGCAGTTCTTC.

The V gene is TRBV6-5, the J gene TRBJ2-3, with 7 bases identical to TRBD2. The CDR3 runs 15 residues. V dropped 7 bases and J dropped 5; count of bases not matched to a gene: 12. Germline assignment: CDR1 MNHEY and CDR2 SVGAGI. This chain's CDR3 is CASTKLAPPRDTQYF. The DNA for the CDR3 is TGTGCCAGCACTAAACTAGCGCCGCCGCGAGATACGCAGTATTTT.

The V gene is TRBV7-2, the J gene TRBJ1-1, with 7 bases matching TRBD1. V shed 4 bases and J 11 bases; nucleotides not matched to a gene: 13. Germline assignment: CDR1 SGHTA and CDR2 FQGNSA. The CDR3 consists of 14 residues. The CDR3 sequence: CASSSPGTAYGAFF. The CDR3 DNA is TGTGCCAGCAGCTCCCCCGGGACAGCCTATGGGGCTTTCTTT.

This rearrangement joins TRBV30 to TRBJ2-3, with TRBD1 matching 8 bases. Per germline, CDR1 GTSNPN and CDR2 SVGIG (reference sequence). With 4 bases clipped from V and 1 base from J, the junction kept 10 bases outside the gene matches. The CDR3 has 16 residues. The CDR3 sequence: CAWMARWDRRTDTQYF. DNA for the CDR3: TGTGCCTGGATGGCCCGGTGGGACAGGCGCACAGATACGCAGTATTTT.

The chain combines TRBV12-3 or TRBV12-4 with TRBJ1-2; perhaps TRBD1 as D (6 bases). Trimming pared 7 bases from V and 4 bases from J, leaving 13 bases between. This CDR3 spans 13 amino acids. CDR3 nucleotides: TGTGCCAGCACCCCGGACAGAAGCTATGGCTACACCTTC. Translating it yields CASTPDRSYGYTF.

Only one count was recorded for this clonotype. This sequence joins TRBV29-1 and TRBJ2-7; no firm D call. Trimming removed 3 bases from V and 2 bases from J, with 8 bases in between. The length of the CDR3 is 12 residues. In germline, CDR1 is SQVTM, CDR2 ANQGSEA. The CDR3 bases are TGCAGCGTTGAGATAACAACCTACGAGCAGTACTTC. Its translation: CSVEITTYEQYF.

The rearrangement uses TRBV7-6 and TRBJ2-1; D is unclear. Trimming took off 5 bases at V and 9 bases at J, with 8 bases between the two ends. Looked up from germline, CDR1 is SGHVS and CDR2 is FNYEAQ. The CDR3 consists of 11 residues. CDR3 sequence: CASSEGPEQFF. In DNA form, the CDR3 reads TGTGCCAGCAGCGAAGGACCTGAGCAGTTCTTC.